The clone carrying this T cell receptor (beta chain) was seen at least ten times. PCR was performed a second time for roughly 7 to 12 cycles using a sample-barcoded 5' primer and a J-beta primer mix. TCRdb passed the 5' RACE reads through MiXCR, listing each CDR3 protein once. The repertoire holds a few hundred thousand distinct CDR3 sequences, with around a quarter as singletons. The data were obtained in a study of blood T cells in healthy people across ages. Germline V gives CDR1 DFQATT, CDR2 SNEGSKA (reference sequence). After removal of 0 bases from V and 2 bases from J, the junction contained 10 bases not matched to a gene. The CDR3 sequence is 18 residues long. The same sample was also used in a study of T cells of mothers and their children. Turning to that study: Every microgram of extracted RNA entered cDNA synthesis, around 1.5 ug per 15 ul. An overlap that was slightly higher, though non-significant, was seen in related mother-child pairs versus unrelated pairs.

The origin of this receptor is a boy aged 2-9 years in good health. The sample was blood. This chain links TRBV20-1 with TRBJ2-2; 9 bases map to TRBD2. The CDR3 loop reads CSARDFGAGGANTGELFF. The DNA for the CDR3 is TGCAGTGCTAGAGATTTTGGAGCGGGGGGCGCCAACACCGGGGAGCTGTTTTTT.